A single sample gave rise to the 23 T cell receptor beta chains below, sequenced in a study of early T cells in non-severe SARS-CoV-2 infection. Each CDR3 protein gets one entry after TCRdb re-called the 5' RACE reads with MiXCR. This sample has more than 90,000 distinct CDR3 sequences, with about 13% found just once. Source material: whole blood. These receptor sequences come from an adult who was a healthcare worker with PCR-confirmed SARS-CoV-2 infection or an uninfected control (not recorded which).

The genes are TRBV6-2 or TRBV6-3 and TRBJ2-3, with a tentative D call TRBD1 (5 bases). Trimming took 4 bases from V and 6 from J, leaving 8 bases between them. This CDR3 has 12 amino acids. Germline assignment: CDR1 MNHEY and CDR2 SVGEGT. The CDR3 is CASSSGADTQYF. In DNA, the CDR3 is TGTGCCAGCAGTTCTGGGGCGGATACGCAGTATTTT.

About this clonotype itself: One end of the junction is discordant with germline, which a read error may explain. This chain's CDR3 is CASMPLGGLTF. CDR3 coding DNA: TGCGCCAGTATGCCCTTGGGGGGCCTAACCTTC. V gene TRBV5-1 combines with J gene TRBJ2-7, with D tentatively TRBD1 or TRBD2 (6 bases each). The CDR3 spans 11 residues. The germline CDR1 and CDR2 sequences are SGHRS and YFSETQ.

This clonotype was observed at least ten times. The rearrangement links TRBV7-9 to TRBJ1-3; 7 bases are a match to TRBD1. V lost 1 base and J lost 4; bases outside the gene matches: 10. Germline lookup yields CDR1 SEHNR and CDR2 FQNEAQ (reference sequence). The CDR3 has 17 residues. Here the CDR3 DNA reads TGTGCCAGCAGCTTAGGTCCAGGGGGTAGATCCGGAAACACCATATATTTT. It specifies CASSLGPGGRSGNTIYF. The variable domain in full, completed from reference TRBV7-9 and TRBJ1-3, reads DTGVSQNPRHKITKRGQNVTFRCDPISEHNRLYWYRQTLGQGPEFLTYFQNEAQLEKSRLLSDRFSAERPKGSFSTLEIQRTEQGDSAMYLCASSLGPGGRSGNTIYFGEGSWLTVV.

At least ten counts were recorded for this clonotype. This chain links TRBV7-2 with TRBJ2-3, with a possible D match to TRBD2 (5 bases). Germline values: CDR1 SGHTA, CDR2 FQGNSA. V lost 0 bases and J 9 bases, leaving 16 bases between the germline ends. The CDR3 runs 15 residues. CDR3 amino acids: CASSLATERRTTQYF. The CDR3 region has the DNA TGTGCCAGCAGCTTAGCAACAGAGCGGAGAACAACGCAGTATTTT.

About this clonotype: Germline is not matched at one junction end, which may reflect a read error. V gene TRBV6-6 combines with J gene TRBJ2-7, with D perhaps TRBD2 (6 bases). Germline V CDR1 and CDR2: MNHNY, SVGAGI (reference sequence). This CDR3 is built from 16 residues. In nucleotides, the CDR3 is TGTGCCAGCAATTACTCGAATTCGGGGACTTCCTACGAGCAGTACTTC. Protein sequence: CASNYSNSGTSYEQYF.

This clonotype was seen at least ten times. The chain recombines TRBV28 with TRBJ2-7; the D gene could be TRBD1 or TRBD2 (7 bases each). Germline V lookup: CDR1 MDHEN, CDR2 SYDVKM. The CDR3 is 17 residues long. V shed 2 bases and J shed 3 bases, with 20 bases lying between them. The CDR3 reads CASSLLGGYRGDYEQYF. As DNA, the CDR3 is TGTGCCAGCAGTTTACTCGGGGGGTACAGGGGTGACTACGAGCAGTACTTC.

In this sample, this clonotype turned up many times. This chain joins TRBV27 and TRBJ2-3; 9 nucleotides agree with TRBD2. The CDR3 sequence is 15 residues long. CDR1 and CDR2 from the germline V gene are MNHEY and SMNVEV (reference sequence). V was pared by 3 bases and J by 3 bases, with 4 bases of the junction left unmatched. This CDR3 is CASSFGLAGTDTQYF. CDR3 bases: TGTGCCAGCAGTTTCGGTCTAGCGGGGACAGATACGCAGTATTTT.

The sample holds many counts of this clonotype. The chain recombines TRBV11-2 with TRBJ2-5; D is ambiguous. V lost 1 base and J lost 4, with 10 bases in between. CDR1 is SGHAT and CDR2 is FQNNGV in the germline V gene. CDR3 length: 14 residues. CDR3 region: CASSLVSFGETQYF. The CDR3 DNA is TGTGCCAGCAGCTTAGTATCATTTGGAGAGACCCAGTACTTC.

The V and J genes are TRBV29-1 and TRBJ1-2; D perhaps matches TRBD1 (5 bases). The CDR3 extends over 12 amino acids. V was clipped by 4 bases and J by 6 bases, with 12 bases between them. Germline CDR1 is SQVTM and CDR2 is ANQGSEA. The chain's CDR3 is CSVVWGTNGYTF. CDR3 coding DNA: TGCAGCGTTGTCTGGGGGACGAATGGCTACACCTTC.

CDR3 protein: CASSPRGGPGNEQFF. CDR3 DNA sequence: TGTGCCAGCAGCCCGAGGGGGGGGCCGGGTAATGAGCAGTTCTTC. The rearrangement links TRBV5-4 to TRBJ2-1, with a weak D call TRBD2 (7 bases). V lost 4 bases and J 7 bases, leaving 18 bases between the germline ends. The germline CDR1 and CDR2 sequences are SGHNT and YYREEE (reference sequence). This CDR3 is 15 amino acids long.

For this clonotype: Just one base apart from a much larger clone, this may be a read error. This chain connects TRBV20-1 to TRBJ2-1, with 8 bases that match TRBD1. Germline V gene sequence: CDR1 DFQATT, CDR2 SNEGSKA (reference sequence). Germline trimming cut 5 bases from V and 6 bases from J; bases unmatched to any gene: 6. The CDR3 is 13 residues long. The CDR3, as DNA: TGCAGTGCTGGCTCCGACAGGGGCAATGAGCAGTTCTTC. Its translation: CSAGSDRGNEQFF.

This clonotype was counted at least ten times. This chain connects TRBV5-4 to TRBJ2-5; 9 nucleotides align to TRBD1. The length of the CDR3 is 16 residues. Trimming took 4 bases from V and 1 from J; bases not matched to a gene: 8. Looked up from germline, CDR1 is SGHNT and CDR2 is YYREEE (reference sequence). The DNA of the CDR3 is TGTGCCAGCAGCCGTGGGGACAGGGCCGTCCAAGAGACCCAGTACTTC. Its translation: CASSRGDRAVQETQYF.

This clonotype appeared a single time. J is TRBJ2-2 and V is TRBV5-1; D is perhaps TRBD2 (5 bases). Germline values: CDR1 SGHRS, CDR2 YFSETQ. V was shortened by 0 bases and J by 6 bases, with 9 bases between the two germline ends. CDR3 length: 14 amino acids. The CDR3 sequence: CASSLGLGAGELFF. As DNA, the CDR3 is TGCGCCAGCAGCTTGGGACTCGGGGCCGGGGAGCTGTTTTTT.

Written as DNA, the CDR3 is TGTGCCAGCTCACCAGTCCGGGATACGCAGTATTTT. This encodes CASSPVRDTQYF. This sequence joins TRBV18 and TRBJ2-3; no definite D call. The germline V and J ends were trimmed by 2 bases and 6 bases, with 6 bases remaining between them. The CDR3 totals 12 residues. Germline V gives CDR1 KGHSH, CDR2 LQKENI. The variable domain in full, completed from reference TRBV18 and TRBJ2-3, reads NAGVMQNPRHLVRRRGQEARLRCSPMKGHSHVYWYRQLPEEGLKFMVYLQKENIIDESGMPKERFSAEFPKEGPSILRIQQVVRGDSAAYFCASSPVRDTQYFGPGTRLTVL.

This clonotype was observed at least ten times. J is TRBJ1-2 and V is TRBV28, with a weak D call TRBD1 (6 bases). This CDR3 is built from 16 residues. V was clipped by 2 bases and J by 4 bases, with 17 bases between them. Germline CDR1 is MDHEN and CDR2 is SYDVKM. The CDR3 DNA sequence: TGTGCCAGCAGTTTAAAGGGGGGCCCCCTGGTCTATGGCTACACCTTC. Amino acids: CASSLKGGPLVYGYTF.

The chain employs TRBV11-2 and TRBJ1-1; 9 bases agree with TRBD1. Germline lookup yields CDR1 SGHAT and CDR2 FQNNGV. V gave up 6 bases and J gave up 6 bases; unmatched junction bases: 11. There are 15 residues in the CDR3. CDR3 nucleotide sequence: TGTGCCAGCAGGCATGTTACAGGGGGCGCATCTGAAGCTTTCTTT. Residues: CASRHVTGGASEAFF.

There are a few counts of this clonotype. The genes are TRBV27 and TRBJ2-7; TRBD1 aligns across 7 bases. V trimming: 0 bases; J trimming: 6 bases; junction bases outside the gene matches: 8. The CDR3 covers 15 residues. CDR1 MNHEY and CDR2 SMNVEV come from the germline V gene (reference sequence). CDR3 DNA sequence: TGTGCCAGCAGTTTATCCTGGGACAGAACCGGCGAGCAGTACTTC. Its protein is CASSLSWDRTGEQYF.

This clonotype was recorded many times. The CDR3 DNA sequence: TGTGCCAGCAGCCCTACCCCGGGACAGGCAGGTACCGGGGAGCTGTTTTTT. This sequence encodes CASSPTPGQAGTGELFF. The chain is built from TRBV3-1 and TRBJ2-2, with 8 bases fitting TRBD1. Per germline, CDR1 LGHDT and CDR2 YNNKEL (reference sequence). This CDR3 contains 17 residues. V dropped 4 bases and J dropped 5; count of bases not matched to a gene: 12.

This clonotype was seen at least ten times. J is TRBJ1-5 and V is TRBV28, with TRBD1 matching 8 bases. The trim removed 6 bases at V and 7 bases at J, leaving 17 bases unmatched. The CDR3 extends over 17 amino acids. Germline V lookup: CDR1 MDHEN, CDR2 SYDVKM. The CDR3 protein is CASRVPPGTGGVQPQHF. The CDR3 nucleotides read TGTGCCAGCAGAGTCCCCCCCGGGACAGGAGGAGTCCAGCCCCAGCATTTT. Filled out from reference TRBV28 and TRBJ1-5, the complete variable domain reads DVKVTQSSRYLVKRTGEKVFLECVQDMDHENMFWYRQDPGLGLRLIYFSYDVKMKEKGDIPEGYSVSREKKERFSLILESASTNQTSMYLCASRVPPGTGGVQPQHFGDGTRLSIL.

V usage is TRBV28 and J usage is TRBJ2-2; D could derive from TRBD1 or TRBD2 (5 bases each). The CDR3 is 15 residues long. CDR1 and CDR2 from the germline V gene are MDHEN and SYDVKM. V shed 5 bases and J shed 5 bases, with 15 bases lying between them. For the CDR3, the DNA is TGTGCCAGCAGTGGGCAGGGTGGGAGAACCGGGGAGCTGTTTTTT. It specifies CASSGQGGRTGELFF.

This clonotype was seen many times. The chain couples TRBV7-2 to TRBJ2-3; D uncertain. There are 12 residues in the CDR3. With 4 bases removed from V and 0 bases from J, the gap between germline ends came to 2 bases. The germline CDR1 and CDR2 sequences are SGHTA and FQGNSA. CDR3 residues: CASSYSTDTQYF. The DNA of the CDR3 is TGTGCCAGCAGCTACAGCACAGATACGCAGTATTTT.

This clonotype was counted ten times or more. The chain joins TRBV6-5 to TRBJ2-7; D is undetermined. Germline CDR1 and CDR2: MNHEY and SVGAGI. Trimming left V 0 bases short and J 2 bases short, with 11 bases between. The CDR3 contains 15 residues. CDR3 DNA sequence: TGTGCCAGCAGTTACTCATTCACAAACCCCTACGAGCAGTACTTC. Its protein is CASSYSFTNPYEQYF.

This clonotype was found many times. This chain uses TRBV4-1 with TRBJ2-3; 10 bases map to TRBD2. V lost 2 bases to trimming and J lost 11 bases; unmatched junction nucleotides: 4. The CDR3 extends over 13 amino acids. Germline V lookup: CDR1 MGHRA, CDR2 YSYEKL. CDR3 amino acids: CASSQTLAGGQYF. The CDR3 DNA is TGCGCCAGCAGCCAAACATTAGCGGGGGGGCAGTATTTT.